The clone carrying this T cell receptor (beta chain) was detected many times. RNA transcripts provided the source from which TCR beta CDR3 regions were amplified. Primed by the HTBI set, a first-round RT-PCR was run on the TCR CDR3. TCRdb analysed the multiplex PCR reads with MiXCR anew, one entry per CDR3 protein. The sample gives approximately 380,000 distinct CDR3 sequences, about 18% of which show up once; 3.7% is in the top ten. This specimen belongs to a study of T cells in Graves' hyperthyroidism and ophthalmopathy. It was uncontrolled infection, other autoimmune disease, pregnancy or lactation that excluded patients. The diagnostic basis comprised clinical symptoms, serum thyroxine and TRAb, thyroid ultrasound and orbital computed tomography. The CDR3 runs to 14 residues. The V gene lost 2 bases and the J gene lost 5 bases, with 12 bases spanning the gap. Germline CDR1 is MNHEY and CDR2 is SMNVEV (reference sequence).

Sequencing input: blood. The rearrangement joins TRBV27 to TRBJ1-1; D uncertain. The source of this sequence is a young woman with Graves' hyperthyroidism. CDR3 sequence: CASSLLSGGTEAFF. The CDR3 nucleotides read TGTGCCAGCAGTTTACTCTCGGGCGGGACTGAAGCTTTCTTT.